The 20 T cell receptor beta chains listed next were all sequenced from one sample in a study of blood T cells in healthy people across ages. The second PCR ran about 7 to 12 cycles with a sample-barcoded 5' primer and J-beta primers. Each CDR3 protein gets one entry after TCRdb re-called the 5' RACE reads with MiXCR. Altogether 1.2 million to 1.5 million distinct CDR3 sequences are present, roughly 45% being singletons, with the ten largest covering approximately 7.9%. The sample was blood. Receptors originate from a woman aged 18-35 years in good health.

The chain employs TRBV2 and TRBJ1-2; D not resolved. Germline-derived CDR1 and CDR2 are SNHLY and FYNNEI. The CDR3 is 14 residues long. Trimming took 6 bases from V and 8 from J, leaving 19 bases between them. The CDR3 loop reads CASSGSPGMGGYTF. As DNA, the CDR3 is TGTGCCAGCAGCGGGTCCCCTGGGATGGGCGGCTACACCTTC.

This chain uses TRBV27 with TRBJ1-2; TRBD1 aligns across 9 bases. The germline V gene encodes CDR1 MNHEY and CDR2 SMNVEV (reference sequence). The CDR3 covers 13 residues. J was trimmed by 8 bases and V by 6 bases; bases with no gene match: 7. CDR3 DNA sequence: TGTGCCAGCAGCACAGGGGGCGCGAAGGGCTACACCTTC. This codes for CASSTGGAKGYTF.

The chain links TRBV5-1 to TRBJ2-7; 14 positions agree with TRBD2. Unmatched junction bases numbered 9, after V lost 4 bases and J lost 3 bases. The CDR3 runs to 17 residues. Looked up from germline, CDR1 is SGHRS and CDR2 is YFSETQ. The CDR3 DNA reads TGCGCCAGCAGCCCCCGGGGGACTAGCGGGGGACTCTACGAGCAGTACTTC. This gives the protein CASSPRGTSGGLYEQYF.

The sample holds a few counts of this clonotype. DNA of the CDR3: TGTGCCAGCAGCCCGAAAGAGGGCTTTTACACAGATACGCAGTATTTT. Protein product: CASSPKEGFYTDTQYF. V gene TRBV9 combines with J gene TRBJ2-3; D is perhaps TRBD2 (5 bases). Germline V lookup: CDR1 SGDLS, CDR2 YYNGEE. V lost 4 bases to trimming and J lost 2 bases, with 17 bases between them. The CDR3 has 16 amino acids.

V and J are TRBV4-1 and TRBJ1-1; no clear D. CDR1 is MGHRA and CDR2 is YSYEKL in the germline V gene. With 3 bases removed from V and 8 bases from J, the gap between germline ends came to 16 bases. The CDR3 has 14 amino acids. The CDR3 DNA follows: TGCGCCAGCAGCCAGTCGTCCGGACGGGGAGAAGCTTTCTTT. Translating it yields CASSQSSGRGEAFF.

This chain links TRBV6-2 or TRBV6-3 with TRBJ2-7, with 9 bases aligning to TRBD2. The V segment lost 3 bases and the J segment 4 bases; nucleotides outside the gene matches: 10. Germline V gives CDR1 MNHEY, CDR2 SVGEGT. The CDR3 loop spans 16 amino acids. In nucleotides, the CDR3 is TGTGCCAGCAGTTATAAGTTGGGACTAGCAGAGTACGAGCAGTACTTC. This sequence encodes CASSYKLGLAEYEQYF.

This clonotype was picked up a small number of times. The rearrangement uses TRBV12-3 or TRBV12-4 and TRBJ1-4, with 8 bases lining up with TRBD1. Losses at the gene ends were 6 bases for V and 4 bases for J; bases not matched to a gene: 10. The CDR3 contains 16 residues. The DNA of the CDR3 is TGTGCCAGCAGACCCGACAGGGGACTTTATAATGAAAAACTGTTTTTT. This codes for CASRPDRGLYNEKLFF.

This clonotype has at least ten counts. A junction end diverges from the germline sequence, so it may reflect a read error. V gene TRBV2 combines with J gene TRBJ2-7; the D gene is possibly TRBD2 (6 bases). The CDR3 has 10 amino acids. The germline CDR1 and CDR2 sequences are SNHLY and FYNNEI. DNA of the CDR3: TGCGCCAGCTCGGAGGGCGAGCAGTACTTC. It codes for CASSEGEQYF.

The rearrangement joins TRBV9 to TRBJ2-5, with D hard to call. The germline V gene has CDR1 SGDLS and CDR2 YYNGEE. The CDR3 covers 10 residues. Trimming removed 3 bases at V and 11 bases at J, with 8 bases between. CDR3 coding DNA: TGTGCCAGCAGCGGCGACCTGCAGTACTTC. Its protein is CASSGDLQYF.

The genes are TRBV6-5 and TRBJ2-5; 11 bases agree with TRBD2. Germline V CDR1 and CDR2: MNHEY, SVGAGI. This CDR3 contains 18 residues. V was clipped by 4 bases and J by 5 bases; unmatched bases: 15. As DNA, the CDR3 is TGTGCCAGCAGTTGGAAAAAGACTAGCGGGGTGGTTCCCGAGACCCAGTACTTC. Translated: CASSWKKTSGVVPETQYF.

V is TRBV20-1 and J is TRBJ2-7; 8 bases align to TRBD1. The CDR3 spans 13 residues. After removal of 6 bases from V and 6 bases from J, the junction contained 10 bases not matched to a gene. Germline V gene sequence: CDR1 DFQATT, CDR2 SNEGSKA (reference sequence). CDR3 region: CSATNPGGGEQYF. The CDR3 DNA reads as TGCAGTGCCACAAATCCAGGGGGCGGCGAGCAGTACTTC.

V usage is TRBV21-1 and J usage is TRBJ1-3. TRBV21-1 corresponds to a pseudogene. CDR3 size: 17 residues. CDR3 nucleotide sequence: TGTGCCAGCAGCACTGAGACTGGCGATCACTTCGGAAACACCATATATTTT. Translating gives CASSTETGDHFGNTIYF.

This clonotype was seen only a few times. The rearrangement joins TRBV20-1 to TRBJ2-1, with no clear D. Germline CDR1 reads DFQATT; CDR2 reads SNEGSKA (reference sequence). This CDR3 contains 11 residues. The CDR3 nucleotides are TGCAGCCCAACGTCGGGCGATGAGCAGTTCTTC. Translating gives CSPTSGDEQFF.

The sample holds a few counts of this clonotype. CDR3 bases: TGCAGTGCGGGACAGGGAGAACTCTACGAGCAGTACTTC. Encoded protein: CSAGQGELYEQYF. The genes are TRBV20-1 and TRBJ2-7; 9 positions match TRBD1. The junction had 6 bases not matched to a gene; V was cut back by 6 bases and J by 3 bases. Germline values: CDR1 DFQATT, CDR2 SNEGSKA (reference sequence). The CDR3 covers 13 residues.

The chain carries TRBV20-1 and TRBJ1-1, with D hard to call. In germline, CDR1 is DFQATT, CDR2 SNEGSKA (reference sequence). The CDR3 sequence is 11 residues long. V was clipped by 5 bases and J by 5 bases, with 9 bases between them. The CDR3 DNA sequence: TGCAGTGCTGTCTACGGAACTGAAGCTTTCTTT. Translation gives CSAVYGTEAFF.

The chain has TRBV6-1 and TRBJ2-6; 9 bases fit TRBD1. The CDR3 has 19 residues. The germline gives CDR1 MNHNS, CDR2 SASEGT. The junction had 12 bases not matched to a gene; V was cut back by 6 bases and J by 0 bases. The CDR3 DNA is TGTGCCAGCAGACGTTCCCGGGACAGGGACCGCTCTGGGGCCAACGTCCTGACTTTC. Residues: CASRRSRDRDRSGANVLTF.

This chain uses TRBV2 with TRBJ2-1; tentatively, D is TRBD2 (6 bases). V was pared by 3 bases and J by 12 bases, with 15 bases between. The germline gives CDR1 SNHLY, CDR2 FYNNEI. The CDR3 is 13 residues long. The CDR3 sequence is CASSDGGPKGQFF. CDR3 sequence (DNA): TGTGCCAGCAGTGATGGAGGGCCTAAGGGGCAGTTCTTC. Full variable domain (rest looked up from reference TRBV2 and TRBJ2-1): EPEVTQTPSHQVTQMGQEVILRCVPISNHLYFYWYRQILGQKVEFLVSFYNNEISEKSEIFDDQFSVERPDGSNFTLKIRSTKLEDSAMYFCASSDGGPKGQFFGPGTRLTVL.

This clonotype was seen more than once but under ten times. The V and J genes are TRBV27 and TRBJ1-6, with a tentative D call TRBD1 (5 bases). The CDR3 sequence is 15 residues long. Germline V gives CDR1 MNHEY, CDR2 SMNVEV (reference sequence). V gave up 0 bases and J gave up 9 bases, with 12 bases separating them. CDR3 amino acids: CASSLSQAPLSPLHF. CDR3 DNA: TGTGCCAGCAGTTTATCACAGGCACCCCTTTCACCCCTCCACTTT.

The chain combines TRBV30 with TRBJ1-5; tentatively, D is TRBD1 (5 bases). V was cut by 8 bases and J by 2 bases, with 10 bases left in between. The CDR3 is 12 residues long. Germline lookup yields CDR1 GTSNPN and CDR2 SVGIG (reference sequence). The CDR3 protein is CAVDKGNQPQHF. CDR3 DNA sequence: TGTGCCGTGGACAAGGGCAATCAGCCCCAGCATTTT.

In its sample, this clonotype was seen a few times. The CDR3 loop is CAWSGLGSTDTQYF. The CDR3 bases are TGTGCCTGGAGTGGGCTCGGAAGCACAGATACGCAGTATTTT. The V gene is TRBV30, the J gene TRBJ2-3; D gene ambiguous. There are 14 residues in the CDR3. The V gene lost 1 base and the J gene lost 0 bases, with 8 bases spanning the gap. Germline V gives CDR1 GTSNPN, CDR2 SVGIG (reference sequence).